The 16 T cell receptor beta chains presented below share a single source sample, sequenced in a study of shared clonotypes between healthy human individuals. The data were produced by immunoSEQ multiplex PCR, yet TCRdb's version contains in-frame clones alone and is incomplete. This table holds over 400,000 clones, 70% to 80% found once. The sample was PBMCs. Source of these receptors: a woman aged 40 to 50 in good health. Some clones in this sample may be carry-over from other donors' samples.

This sequence joins TRBV5-1 and TRBJ2-4, with D maybe TRBD1 (5 bases). The CDR3 contains 16 residues. CDR1 is SGHRS and CDR2 is YFSETQ in the germline V gene. Trimming took off 0 bases at V and 1 base at J, with 11 bases between the two ends. The DNA for the CDR3 is TGCGCCAGCAGCTTGGACAGGCCAGGGGCCAAAAACATTCAGTACTTC. Protein product: CASSLDRPGAKNIQYF.

V is TRBV6-1 and J is TRBJ1-3; TRBD1 might be the D (5 bases). Germline V gives CDR1 MNHNS, CDR2 SASEGT. Trimming pared 6 bases from V and 0 bases from J, leaving 12 bases between. CDR3 length equals 15 residues. The CDR3 reads CASSIQESSGNTIYF. In DNA, the CDR3 is TGTGCCAGCAGCATACAGGAGAGCTCTGGAAACACCATATATTTT.

The J gene is TRBJ2-5, the V gene TRBV9; TRBD2 matches at 9 bases. The J segment lost 14 bases and the V segment lost 4 bases, leaving 12 bases of the junction unmatched. The germline CDR1 and CDR2 sequences are SGDLS and YYNGEE. The CDR3 is made up of 13 amino acids. DNA for the CDR3: TGTGCCAGCAGCAGTAGGCCTAGCGGGGTTACCTACTTC. Translation gives CASSSRPSGVTYF.

The V gene is TRBV6-4, the J gene TRBJ2-1, with 9 bases fitting TRBD2. Germline values: CDR1 MRHNA, CDR2 SNTAGT. After removal of 4 bases from V and 9 bases from J, the junction contained 7 bases not matched to a gene. This CDR3 has 14 residues. Here the CDR3 reads CASSVAGEGSEQFF. In nucleotides, the CDR3 is TGTGCCAGCAGTGTAGCGGGGGAAGGTAGTGAGCAGTTCTTC.

Details on this clone: Other DNA sequences within the sample encode an identical CDR3. The chain has TRBV4-3 and TRBJ2-7; D tentatively fits TRBD1 or TRBD2 (5 bases each). CDR1 and CDR2 (germline): LGHNA, YSLEER. This CDR3 region has 15 residues. Trimming left V 0 bases short and J 6 bases short, with 15 bases between. The CDR3 sequence is CASSQDRAGSGEQYF. CDR3 nucleotide sequence: TGCGCCAGCAGCCAAGATAGGGCAGGGAGCGGCGAGCAGTACTTC.

This chain uses TRBV18 with TRBJ1-1; TRBD1 matches 7 bases. From germline, CDR1 is KGHSH and CDR2 LQKENI. The V and J ends lost 5 bases and 4 bases, in that order; junction bases with no gene match: 7. This CDR3 is built from 14 residues. CDR3 in DNA: TGTGCCAGCTCAATCCGACAGGGAGCCACTGAAGCTTTCTTT. Translating it yields CASSIRQGATEAFF.

The V and J genes are TRBV11-3 and TRBJ2-3, with D maybe TRBD1 (6 bases). Between the trimmed V and J ends, which lost 3 bases and 2 bases, there was a span of 12 bases. Germline V gene lookup returns CDR1 SGHNT and CDR2 YENEEA. The CDR3 has 15 residues. The CDR3 is CASSFSTGYTDTQYF. DNA of the CDR3: TGTGCCAGCAGCTTTAGTACAGGGTACACAGATACGCAGTATTTT.

The CDR3 sequence is CASSEDRVETEAFF. The DNA for the CDR3 is TGCGCCAGCAGCGAGGACAGGGTGGAAACTGAAGCTTTCTTT. The chain recombines TRBV5-1 with TRBJ1-1; TRBD1 matches 8 bases. The CDR3 contains 14 residues. V lost 4 bases to trimming and J lost 5 bases; unmatched junction nucleotides: 7. Germline V gives CDR1 SGHRS, CDR2 YFSETQ.

This chain connects TRBV9 to TRBJ2-2, with TRBD2 matching 12 bases. This CDR3 is built from 15 residues. Looked up from germline, CDR1 is SGDLS and CDR2 is YYNGEE. The J segment lost 4 bases and the V segment lost 6 bases, leaving 4 bases of the junction unmatched. CDR3 DNA sequence: TGTGCCAGCACCAGACTAGCGGGAGTCACCGGGGAGCTGTTTTTT. Translated, it gives CASTRLAGVTGELFF.

This clone was found many times. At one end the junction does not follow the germline gene, possibly because of a read error. The chain employs TRBV7-8 and TRBJ2-1; 7 bases align to TRBD2. The CDR3 contains 18 residues. Germline loops: CDR1 SGHVS, CDR2 FQNEAQ. The CDR3, as DNA: TGTGCCAGCAGCTTGAGGGCCAGGTGGGAGGGCCAAAACAATCAGCAGTTCTTC. Encoded protein: CASSLRARWEGQNNQQFF.

The rearrangement links TRBV30 to TRBJ2-5; D may correspond to TRBD1 or TRBD2 (5 bases each). This CDR3 comprises 14 residues. Germline V gene lookup returns CDR1 GTSNPN and CDR2 SVGIG (reference sequence). The V gene lost 0 bases and the J gene lost 0 bases, with 8 bases spanning the gap. Written as DNA, the CDR3 is TGTGCCTGGAGTGTGGTGGGGGACCAAGAGACCCAGTACTTC. Encoded protein: CAWSVVGDQETQYF.

The CDR3 sequence: CASSKGQGLEAFF. In DNA form, the CDR3 reads TGTGCCAGCAGTAAAGGACAGGGCCTTGAAGCTTTCTTT. This chain connects TRBV25-1 to TRBJ1-1; 8 nucleotides line up with TRBD1. Trimming removed 5 bases from V and 7 bases from J; junction bases left unmatched: 6. Germline V gene sequence: CDR1 MGHDK, CDR2 SYGVNS. The CDR3 has 13 residues.

This sequence joins TRBV27 and TRBJ2-3; a possible D gene is TRBD1 (5 bases). Germline V gives CDR1 MNHEY, CDR2 SMNVEV (reference sequence). This CDR3 is 14 amino acids long. Trimming shortened V by 7 bases and J by 2 bases, and 13 bases separated the two germline ends. DNA for the CDR3: TGTGCCAGCACCAAGACAGCCTACACAGATACGCAGTATTTT. It is translated as CASTKTAYTDTQYF.

This chain joins TRBV7-3 and TRBJ2-1; 11 bases map to TRBD2. This CDR3 is built from 19 residues. Trimming at V came to 4 bases and at J to 4 bases, leaving 15 bases not matched to a gene. Germline values: CDR1 SGHTA, CDR2 FQGTGA. The CDR3 nucleotides read TGTGCCAGCAGCTCCCCCGGGACTAGCGGAGACCTGGGGTACAATGAGCAGTTCTTC. This translates into CASSSPGTSGDLGYNEQFF.

This chain joins TRBV5-4 and TRBJ2-3; 9 bases agree with TRBD1. V dropped 4 bases and J dropped 3; count of bases not matched to a gene: 3. CDR1 and CDR2 (germline): SGHNT, YYREEE (reference sequence). This CDR3 comprises 14 residues. This CDR3 reads CASSTGGGTDTQYF. The CDR3, as DNA: TGTGCCAGCAGCACAGGGGGCGGAACAGATACGCAGTATTTT.

The V call is TRBV30, the J call TRBJ1-4; possible D gene TRBD1, 5 bases. Between the trimmed V and J ends, which lost 3 bases and 8 bases, there was a span of 10 bases. Germline V gene lookup returns CDR1 GTSNPN and CDR2 SVGIG (reference sequence). The CDR3 consists of 12 residues. The CDR3 region is CAWRGADEKLFF. Written as DNA, the CDR3 is TGTGCCTGGAGAGGGGCTGACGAAAAACTGTTTTTT.